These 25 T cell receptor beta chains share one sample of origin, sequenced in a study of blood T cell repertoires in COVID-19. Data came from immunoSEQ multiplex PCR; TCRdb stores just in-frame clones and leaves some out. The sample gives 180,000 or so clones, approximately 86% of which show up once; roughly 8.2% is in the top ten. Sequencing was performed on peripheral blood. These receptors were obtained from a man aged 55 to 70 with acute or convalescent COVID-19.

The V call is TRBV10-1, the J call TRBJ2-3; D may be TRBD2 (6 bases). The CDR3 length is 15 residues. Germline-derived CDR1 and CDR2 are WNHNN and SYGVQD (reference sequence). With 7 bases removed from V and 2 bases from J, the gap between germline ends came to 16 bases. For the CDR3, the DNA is TGCGCCAGCAACGGCGGGACGCAGAACACAGATACGCAGTATTTT. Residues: CASNGGTQNTDTQYF.

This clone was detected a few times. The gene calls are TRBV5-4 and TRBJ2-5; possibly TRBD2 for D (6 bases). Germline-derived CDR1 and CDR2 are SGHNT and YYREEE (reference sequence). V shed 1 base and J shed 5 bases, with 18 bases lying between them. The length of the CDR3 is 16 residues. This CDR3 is CASSLYRGDERETQYF. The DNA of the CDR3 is TGTGCCAGCAGCTTGTACCGCGGGGACGAGAGGGAGACCCAGTACTTC.

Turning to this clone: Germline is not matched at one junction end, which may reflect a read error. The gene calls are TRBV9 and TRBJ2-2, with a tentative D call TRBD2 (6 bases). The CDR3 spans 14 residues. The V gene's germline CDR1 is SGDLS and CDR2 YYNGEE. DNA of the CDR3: TGTGCGAGCAACCGGGACTCGAACACCGGGGAGCTGTTTTTT. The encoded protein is CASNRDSNTGELFF.

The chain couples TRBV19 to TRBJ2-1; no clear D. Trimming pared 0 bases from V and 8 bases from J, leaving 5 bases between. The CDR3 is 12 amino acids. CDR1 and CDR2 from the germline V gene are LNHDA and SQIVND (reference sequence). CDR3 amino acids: CASSIDLYEQFF. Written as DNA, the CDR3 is TGTGCCAGTAGTATAGATCTCTATGAGCAGTTCTTC. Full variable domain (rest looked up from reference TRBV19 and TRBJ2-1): DGGITQSPKYLFRKEGQNVTLSCEQNLNHDAMYWYRQDPGQGLRLIYYSQIVNDFQKGDIAEGYSVSREKKESFPLTVTSAQKNPTAFYLCASSIDLYEQFFGPGTRLTVL.

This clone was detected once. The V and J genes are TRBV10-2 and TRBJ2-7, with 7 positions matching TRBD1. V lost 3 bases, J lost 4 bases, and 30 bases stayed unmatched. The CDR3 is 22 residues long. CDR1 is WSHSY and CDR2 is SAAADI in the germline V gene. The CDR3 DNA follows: TGCGCCAGCAGTGAAAGAACCGGGACAGTCCCTATTGCGTCCCTAAGGGTGTACGAGCAGTACTTC. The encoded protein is CASSERTGTVPIASLRVYEQYF.

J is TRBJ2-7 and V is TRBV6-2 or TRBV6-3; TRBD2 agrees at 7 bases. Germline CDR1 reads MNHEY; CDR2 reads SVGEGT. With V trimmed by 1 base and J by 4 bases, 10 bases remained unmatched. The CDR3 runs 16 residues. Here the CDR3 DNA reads TGTGCCAGCAGTTACTTAGGACCAGGGAGGGGTTACGAGCAGTACTTC. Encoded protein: CASSYLGPGRGYEQYF.

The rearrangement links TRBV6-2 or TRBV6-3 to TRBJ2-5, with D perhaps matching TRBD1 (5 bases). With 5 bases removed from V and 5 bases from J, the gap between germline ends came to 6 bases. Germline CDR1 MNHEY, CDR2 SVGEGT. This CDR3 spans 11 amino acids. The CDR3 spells CASSKGETQYF. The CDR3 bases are TGTGCCAGCAGTAAGGGGGAGACCCAGTACTTC.

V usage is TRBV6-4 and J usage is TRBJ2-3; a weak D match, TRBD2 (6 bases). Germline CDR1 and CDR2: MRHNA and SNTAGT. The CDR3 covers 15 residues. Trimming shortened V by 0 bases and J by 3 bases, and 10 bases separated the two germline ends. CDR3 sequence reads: CASSDSMEGTDTQYF. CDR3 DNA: TGTGCCAGCAGTGACTCGATGGAGGGAACAGATACGCAGTATTTT.

CDR3 amino acids: CATTTGVGTEAFF. The CDR3 DNA follows: TGTGCCACGACGACAGGGGTTGGGACTGAAGCTTTCTTT. The chain combines TRBV2 with TRBJ1-1, with 8 positions matching TRBD1. Germline CDR1 and CDR2: SNHLY and FYNNEI. The V and J ends lost 10 bases and 5 bases, in that order; junction bases with no gene match: 9. This CDR3 has 13 residues.

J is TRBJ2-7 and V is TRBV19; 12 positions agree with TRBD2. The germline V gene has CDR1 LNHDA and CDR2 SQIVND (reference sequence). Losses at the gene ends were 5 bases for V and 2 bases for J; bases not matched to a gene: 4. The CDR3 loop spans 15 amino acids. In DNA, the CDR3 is TGTGCCAGTAGTGGACTAGCGGGGTCCGCCTACGAGCAGTACTTC. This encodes CASSGLAGSAYEQYF.

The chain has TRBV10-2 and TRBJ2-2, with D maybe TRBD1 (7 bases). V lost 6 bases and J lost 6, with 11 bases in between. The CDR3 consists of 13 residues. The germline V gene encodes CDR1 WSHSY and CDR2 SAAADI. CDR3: CASSRGTAGELFF. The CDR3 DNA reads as TGCGCCAGCAGCCGCGGGACAGCCGGGGAGCTGTTTTTT.

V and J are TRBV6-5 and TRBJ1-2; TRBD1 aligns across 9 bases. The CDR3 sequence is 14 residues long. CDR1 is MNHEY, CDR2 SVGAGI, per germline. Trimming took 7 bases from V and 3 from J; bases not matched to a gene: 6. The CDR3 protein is CASIGQGLYYGYTF. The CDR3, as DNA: TGTGCCAGCATTGGACAGGGGCTCTACTATGGCTACACCTTC.

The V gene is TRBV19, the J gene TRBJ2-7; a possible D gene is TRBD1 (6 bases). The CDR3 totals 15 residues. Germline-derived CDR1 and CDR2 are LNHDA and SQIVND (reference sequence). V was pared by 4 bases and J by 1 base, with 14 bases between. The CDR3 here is CASSKQGSGSYEQYF. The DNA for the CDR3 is TGTGCCAGTAGTAAACAGGGTTCAGGGTCCTACGAGCAGTACTTC.

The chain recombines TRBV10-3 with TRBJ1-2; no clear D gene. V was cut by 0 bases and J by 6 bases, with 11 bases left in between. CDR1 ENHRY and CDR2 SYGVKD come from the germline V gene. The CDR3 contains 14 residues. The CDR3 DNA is TGTGCCATCAGTGAGTCGCCCAGGTTGGATGGCTACACCTTC. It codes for CAISESPRLDGYTF.

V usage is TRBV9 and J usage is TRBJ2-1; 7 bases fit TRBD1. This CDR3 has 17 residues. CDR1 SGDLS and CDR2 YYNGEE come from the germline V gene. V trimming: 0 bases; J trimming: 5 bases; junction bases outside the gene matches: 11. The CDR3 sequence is CASSVGSGTASNNEQFF. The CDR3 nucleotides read TGTGCCAGCAGCGTAGGGTCCGGGACAGCTTCTAACAATGAGCAGTTCTTC. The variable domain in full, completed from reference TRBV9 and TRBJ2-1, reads DSGVTQTPKHLITATGQRVTLRCSPRSGDLSVYWYQQSLDQGLQFLIQYYNGEERAKGNILERFSAQQFPDLHSELNLSSLELGDSALYFCASSVGSGTASNNEQFFGPGTRLTVL.

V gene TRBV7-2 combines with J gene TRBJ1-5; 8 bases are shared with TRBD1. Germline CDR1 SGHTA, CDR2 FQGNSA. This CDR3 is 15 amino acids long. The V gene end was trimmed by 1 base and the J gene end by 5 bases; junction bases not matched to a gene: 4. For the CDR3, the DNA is TGTGCCAGCAGCTTAGAAACAGGGGGTCATCAGCCCCAGCATTTT. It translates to CASSLETGGHQPQHF.

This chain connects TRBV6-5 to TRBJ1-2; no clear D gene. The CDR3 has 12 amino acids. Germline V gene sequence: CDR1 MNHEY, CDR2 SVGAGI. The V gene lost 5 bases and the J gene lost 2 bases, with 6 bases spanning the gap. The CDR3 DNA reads TGTGCCAGCAGTCGGGAGAACTATGGCTACACCTTC. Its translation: CASSRENYGYTF.

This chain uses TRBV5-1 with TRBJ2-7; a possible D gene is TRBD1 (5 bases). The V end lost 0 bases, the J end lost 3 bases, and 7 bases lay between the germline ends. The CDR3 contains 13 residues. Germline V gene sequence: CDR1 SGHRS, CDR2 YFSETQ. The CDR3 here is CASSLEGHYEQYF. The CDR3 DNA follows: TGCGCCAGCAGCTTGGAGGGGCACTACGAGCAGTACTTC.

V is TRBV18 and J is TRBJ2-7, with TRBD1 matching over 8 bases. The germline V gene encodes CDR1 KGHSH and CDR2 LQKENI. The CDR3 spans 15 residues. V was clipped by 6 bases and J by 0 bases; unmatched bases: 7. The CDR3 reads CASSWGQVNSYEQYF. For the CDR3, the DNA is TGTGCCAGCTCCTGGGGACAGGTCAACTCCTACGAGCAGTACTTC.

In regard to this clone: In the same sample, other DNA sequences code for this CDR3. CDR3 in amino acids: CASSPEGYGYTF. DNA for the CDR3: TGTGCCAGCAGTCCAGAGGGATATGGCTACACCTTC. This chain uses TRBV28 with TRBJ1-2; no definite D call. V lost 5 bases and J lost 5, with 9 bases in between. Germline V gene lookup returns CDR1 MDHEN and CDR2 SYDVKM. The CDR3 has 12 amino acids.

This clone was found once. The CDR3 region is CASTGRLAGYNEQFF. The CDR3 bases are TGTGCCAGTACCGGGCGATTAGCGGGGTACAATGAGCAGTTCTTC. The chain carries TRBV19 and TRBJ2-1; TRBD2 matches 8 bases. The CDR3 runs 15 residues. The V gene end was trimmed by 7 bases and the J gene end by 4 bases; junction bases not matched to a gene: 9. CDR1 is LNHDA, CDR2 SQIVND, per germline (reference sequence).

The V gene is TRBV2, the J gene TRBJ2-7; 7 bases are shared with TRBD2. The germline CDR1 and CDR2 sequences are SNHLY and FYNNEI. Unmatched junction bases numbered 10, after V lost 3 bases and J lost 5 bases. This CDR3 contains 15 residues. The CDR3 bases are TGTGCCAGCAGTGATGTGGGAGGGGTTTTCGACGAGCAGTACTTC. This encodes CASSDVGGVFDEQYF.

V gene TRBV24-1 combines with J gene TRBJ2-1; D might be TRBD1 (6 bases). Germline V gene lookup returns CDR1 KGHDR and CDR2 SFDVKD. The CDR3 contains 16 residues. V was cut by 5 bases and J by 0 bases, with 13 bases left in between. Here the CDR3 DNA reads TGTGCCACCAGTGGGCTCAGGGGCGTCTCCTACAATGAGCAGTTCTTC. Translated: CATSGLRGVSYNEQFF.

The CDR3 bases are TGCGCCAGCAGCCAAACAGGGGGCCTGGGCACTGAAGCTTTCTTT. It encodes CASSQTGGLGTEAFF. The J gene is TRBJ1-1, the V gene TRBV5-1; TRBD1 agrees at 9 bases. Germline CDR1 and CDR2: SGHRS and YFSETQ. The CDR3 covers 15 residues. The J segment lost 4 bases and the V segment lost 4 bases, leaving 8 bases of the junction unmatched.

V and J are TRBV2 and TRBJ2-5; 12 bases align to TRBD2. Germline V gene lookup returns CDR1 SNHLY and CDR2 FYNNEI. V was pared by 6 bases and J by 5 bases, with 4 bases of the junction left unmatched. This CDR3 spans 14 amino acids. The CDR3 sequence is CASRETSGSETQYF. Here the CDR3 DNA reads TGTGCCAGCAGAGAGACTAGCGGGAGTGAGACCCAGTACTTC.